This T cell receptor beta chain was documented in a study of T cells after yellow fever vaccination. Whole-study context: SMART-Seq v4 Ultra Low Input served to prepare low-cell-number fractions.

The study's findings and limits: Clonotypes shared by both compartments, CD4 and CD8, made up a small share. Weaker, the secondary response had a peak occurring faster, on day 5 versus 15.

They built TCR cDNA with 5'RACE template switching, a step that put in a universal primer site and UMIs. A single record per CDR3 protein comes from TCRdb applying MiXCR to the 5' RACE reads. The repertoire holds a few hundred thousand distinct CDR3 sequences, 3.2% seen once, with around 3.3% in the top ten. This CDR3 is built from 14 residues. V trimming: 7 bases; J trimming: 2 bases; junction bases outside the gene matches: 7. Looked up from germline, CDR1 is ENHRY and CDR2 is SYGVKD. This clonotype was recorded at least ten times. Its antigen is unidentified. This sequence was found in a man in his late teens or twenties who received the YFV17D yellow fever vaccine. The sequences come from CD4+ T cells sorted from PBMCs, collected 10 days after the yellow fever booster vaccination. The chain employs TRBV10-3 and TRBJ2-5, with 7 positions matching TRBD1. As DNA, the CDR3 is TGTGCCATCAAAGGGACAGACCTTCAAGAGACCCAGTACTTC. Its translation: CAIKGTDLQETQYF.